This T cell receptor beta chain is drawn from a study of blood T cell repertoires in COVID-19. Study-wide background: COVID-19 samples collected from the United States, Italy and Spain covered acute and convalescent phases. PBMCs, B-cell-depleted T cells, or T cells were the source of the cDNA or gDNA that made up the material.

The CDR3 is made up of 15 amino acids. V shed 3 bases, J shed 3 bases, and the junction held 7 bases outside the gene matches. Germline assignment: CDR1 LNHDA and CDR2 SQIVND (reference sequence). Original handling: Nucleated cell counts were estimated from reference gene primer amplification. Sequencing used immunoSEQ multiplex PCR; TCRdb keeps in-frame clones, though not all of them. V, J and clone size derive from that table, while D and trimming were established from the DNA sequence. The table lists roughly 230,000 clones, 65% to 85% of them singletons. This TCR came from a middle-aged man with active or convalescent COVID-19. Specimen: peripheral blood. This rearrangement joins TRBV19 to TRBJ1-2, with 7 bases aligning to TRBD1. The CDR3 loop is CASSIRQGEYYGYTF. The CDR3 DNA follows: TGTGCCAGTAGTATTCGACAGGGAGAATACTATGGCTACACCTTC.